The entry below describes one T cell receptor beta chain. The data stem from a study of blood T cell repertoires in COVID-19. Across the study: Some COVID-19 samples were acute and others convalescent; all came from the United States, Italy and Spain. PBMCs, B-cell-depleted T cells, or T cells provided the cDNA or gDNA that made up the material.

This CDR3 has 16 amino acids. Germline lookup yields CDR1 SGHAT and CDR2 FQNNGV. V gave up 5 bases and J gave up 0 bases; unmatched junction bases: 8. In the authors' workflow: Nucleated cell number was recorded as an estimate derived from reference gene primer amplification. Assay: immunoSEQ multiplex PCR; the TCRdb copy retains only in-frame clones and omits some. V and J calls and clone size are given by that table; D and trimming were obtained from the DNA. The sample lists about 120,000 clones; roughly 80% were seen once. The TCR sequence derives from a man aged 60-69 years with acute or convalescent COVID-19. Specimen: peripheral blood. This chain links TRBV11-2 with TRBJ2-5, with 8 bases fitting TRBD1. This CDR3 reads CASSEHRGEYQETQYF. CDR3 DNA sequence: TGTGCCAGCAGCGAACACAGGGGGGAGTACCAAGAGACCCAGTACTTC.